A single sample is the source of the 7 T cell receptor beta chains below, sequenced in a study of blood T cell repertoires in COVID-19. Assay: immunoSEQ multiplex PCR; the TCRdb copy retains only in-frame clones and omits some. This sample yields around 72,000 clones, of which around four fifths are seen a single time; roughly 20% belongs to the top ten. Specimen: peripheral blood. These receptor sequences come from a woman older than 75 with acute or convalescent COVID-19.

The chain recombines TRBV2 with TRBJ1-5, with unresolved D. This CDR3 is 14 amino acids long. V was pared by 7 bases and J by 0 bases, with 10 bases between. From germline, CDR1 is SNHLY and CDR2 FYNNEI. The CDR3 reads CASTPGISNQPQHF. The CDR3 nucleotides read TGTGCCAGCACCCCGGGTATTAGCAATCAGCCCCAGCATTTT.

The V gene is TRBV3-1 (or the pseudogene TRBV3-2), the J gene TRBJ2-7, with 8 positions matching TRBD2. The germline gives CDR1 LGHDT, CDR2 YNNKEL (reference sequence). This CDR3 has 14 amino acids. The V gene end was trimmed by 1 base and the J gene end by 6 bases; junction bases not matched to a gene: 5. CDR3 DNA: TGTGCCAGCAGCCAAGTGGACGGGAGGGCCGAGCAGTACTTC. It translates to CASSQVDGRAEQYF.

The chain recombines TRBV11-3 with TRBJ2-7; D is possibly TRBD2 (7 bases). CDR1 is SGHNT, CDR2 YENEEA, per germline. The CDR3 is 15 residues long. V lost 4 bases to trimming and J lost 0 bases, with 13 bases between them. CDR3 amino acids: CASSSEGGSSYEQYF. The CDR3, as DNA: TGTGCCAGCAGCTCCGAGGGGGGGAGCTCCTACGAGCAGTACTTC.

Details on this clone: Mismatch with germline at one junction end may stem from a read error. V and J are TRBV2 and TRBJ2-1; 15 bases are a match to TRBD2. Germline V lookup: CDR1 SNHLY, CDR2 FYNNEI. There are 15 residues in the CDR3. The CDR3: CASSEGTSGRYEQFF. CDR3 coding DNA: TGTGCCAGCAGCGAAGGGACTAGCGGGAGGTATGAGCAGTTCTTC.

The V and J genes are TRBV30 and TRBJ2-7; 12 nucleotides match TRBD1. This CDR3 comprises 15 residues. The germline gives CDR1 GTSNPN, CDR2 SVGIG (reference sequence). V lost 5 bases, J lost 4 bases, and 9 bases stayed unmatched. CDR3 DNA sequence: TGTGCCTGGGATACCGGGACAGGGGGCTCTTACGAGCAGTACTTC. It yields the protein CAWDTGTGGSYEQYF.

This chain joins TRBV11-2 and TRBJ2-2; D possibly corresponds to TRBD2 (5 bases). In germline, CDR1 is SGHAT, CDR2 FQNNGV. Between the trimmed V and J ends, which lost 0 bases and 7 bases, there was a span of 9 bases. CDR3 length equals 14 residues. The CDR3 DNA reads as TGTGCCAGCAGCTTAGAGAGAGGGATCGGGGAGCTGTTTTTT. Residues: CASSLERGIGELFF.

CDR3 loop: CASSLTGSNQPQHF. DNA for the CDR3: TGTGCCAGCAGCTTGACCGGTAGCAATCAGCCCCAGCATTTT. This chain joins TRBV5-4 and TRBJ1-5; D not resolved. The CDR3 spans 14 residues. Germline lookup yields CDR1 SGHNT and CDR2 YYREEE (reference sequence). V gave up 1 base and J gave up 0 bases, with 5 bases separating them.